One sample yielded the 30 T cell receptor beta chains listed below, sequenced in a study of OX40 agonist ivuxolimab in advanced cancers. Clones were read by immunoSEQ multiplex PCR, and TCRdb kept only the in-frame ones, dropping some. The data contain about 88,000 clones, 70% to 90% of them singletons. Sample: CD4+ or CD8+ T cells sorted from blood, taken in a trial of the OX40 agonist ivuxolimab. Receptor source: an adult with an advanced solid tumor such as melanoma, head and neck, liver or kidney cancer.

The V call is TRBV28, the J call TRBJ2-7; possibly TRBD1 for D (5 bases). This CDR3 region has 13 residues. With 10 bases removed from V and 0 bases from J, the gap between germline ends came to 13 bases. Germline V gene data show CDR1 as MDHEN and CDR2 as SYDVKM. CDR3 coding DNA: TGTGCCATCCAGGGTTTTAGCTCCTACGAGCAGTACTTC. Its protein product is CAIQGFSSYEQYF.

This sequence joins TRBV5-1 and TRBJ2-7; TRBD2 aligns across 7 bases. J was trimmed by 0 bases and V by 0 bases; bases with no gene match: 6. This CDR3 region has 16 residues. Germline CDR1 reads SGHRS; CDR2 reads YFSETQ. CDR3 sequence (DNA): TGCGCCAGCAGCTTGGCTGCGGGAGTAGGCTCCTACGAGCAGTACTTC. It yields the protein CASSLAAGVGSYEQYF.

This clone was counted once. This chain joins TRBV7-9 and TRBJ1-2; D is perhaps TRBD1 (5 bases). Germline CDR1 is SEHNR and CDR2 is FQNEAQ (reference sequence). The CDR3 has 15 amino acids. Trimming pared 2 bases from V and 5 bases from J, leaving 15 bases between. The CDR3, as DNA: TGTGCCAGCAGCTTATGGGGCAGGGAGGGATATGGCTACACCTTC. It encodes CASSLWGREGYGYTF.

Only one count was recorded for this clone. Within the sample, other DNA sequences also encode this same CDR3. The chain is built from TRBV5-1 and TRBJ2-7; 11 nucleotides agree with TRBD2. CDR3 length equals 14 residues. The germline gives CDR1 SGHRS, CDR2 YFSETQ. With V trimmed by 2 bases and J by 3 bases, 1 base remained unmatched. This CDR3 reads CASSLTSGSYEQYF. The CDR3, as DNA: TGCGCCAGCAGCTTAACTAGCGGGAGCTACGAGCAGTACTTC. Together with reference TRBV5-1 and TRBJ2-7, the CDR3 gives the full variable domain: KAGVTQTPRYLIKTRGQQVTLSCSPISGHRSVSWYQQTPGQGLQFLFEYFSETQRNKGNFPGRFSGRQFSNSRSEMNVSTLELGDSALYLCASSLTSGSYEQYFGPGTRLTVT.

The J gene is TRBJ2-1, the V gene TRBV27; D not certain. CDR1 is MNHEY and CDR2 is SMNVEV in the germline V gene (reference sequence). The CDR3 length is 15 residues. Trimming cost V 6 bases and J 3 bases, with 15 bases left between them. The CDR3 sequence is CASRRPGSYYNEQFF. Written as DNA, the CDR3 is TGTGCCAGCAGACGACCCGGGTCCTACTACAATGAGCAGTTCTTC.

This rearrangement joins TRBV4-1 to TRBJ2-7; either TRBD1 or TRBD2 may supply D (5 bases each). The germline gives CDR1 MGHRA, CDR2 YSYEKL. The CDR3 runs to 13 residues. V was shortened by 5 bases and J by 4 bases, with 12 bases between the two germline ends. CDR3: CASSWGSGYEQYF. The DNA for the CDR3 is TGCGCCAGCAGCTGGGGGAGCGGATACGAGCAGTACTTC.

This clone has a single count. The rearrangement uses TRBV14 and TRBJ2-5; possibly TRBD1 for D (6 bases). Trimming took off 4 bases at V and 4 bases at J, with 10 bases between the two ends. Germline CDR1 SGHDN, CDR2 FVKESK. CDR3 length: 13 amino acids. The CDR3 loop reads CASSRQGGETQYF. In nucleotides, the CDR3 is TGTGCCAGCAGCCGCCAAGGGGGAGAGACCCAGTACTTC. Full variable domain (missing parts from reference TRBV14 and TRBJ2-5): EAGVTQFPSHSVIEKGQTVTLRCDPISGHDNLYWYRRVMGKEIKFLLHFVKESKQDESGMPNNRFLAERTGGTYSTLKVQPAELEDSGVYFCASSRQGGETQYFGPGTRLLVL.

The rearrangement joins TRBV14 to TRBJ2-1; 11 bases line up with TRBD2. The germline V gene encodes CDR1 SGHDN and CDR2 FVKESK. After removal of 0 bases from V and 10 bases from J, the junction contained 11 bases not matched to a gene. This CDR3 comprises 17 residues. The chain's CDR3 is CASSQDSLAGGHLEQFF. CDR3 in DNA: TGTGCCAGCAGCCAAGATAGTTTAGCGGGAGGGCACCTGGAGCAGTTCTTC.

CDR3 nucleotides: TGTGCCAGCAGCTTGAGGGCTAGCGGGAACACCGGGGAGCTGTTTTTT. It translates to CASSLRASGNTGELFF. V usage is TRBV5-4 and J usage is TRBJ2-2, with 7 bases identical to TRBD2. CDR3 length equals 16 residues. Trimming cost V 1 base and J 1 base; bases outside gene matches: 4. Per the germline V gene, CDR1 is SGHNT and CDR2 is YYREEE (reference sequence).

This CDR3 reads CASSGTPSTPFSNQPQHF. DNA for the CDR3: TGTGCCAGTAGCGGGACACCCTCTACCCCCTTTAGCAATCAGCCCCAGCATTTT. The chain carries TRBV19 and TRBJ1-5; possible D gene TRBD1, 6 bases. V lost 6 bases to trimming and J lost 0 bases, with 21 bases between them. The germline V gene encodes CDR1 LNHDA and CDR2 SQIVND (reference sequence). This CDR3 is built from 18 residues. Using reference TRBV19 and TRBJ1-5 for the parts outside the CDR3, the full variable domain is DGGITQSPKYLFRKEGQNVTLSCEQNLNHDAMYWYRQDPGQGLRLIYYSQIVNDFQKGDIAEGYSVSREKKESFPLTVTSAQKNPTAFYLCASSGTPSTPFSNQPQHFGDGTRLSIL.

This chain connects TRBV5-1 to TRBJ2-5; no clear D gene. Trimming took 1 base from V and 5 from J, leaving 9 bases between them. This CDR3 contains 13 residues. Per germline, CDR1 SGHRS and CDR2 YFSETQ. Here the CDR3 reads CASSLMGIETQYF. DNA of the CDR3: TGCGCCAGCAGCTTGATGGGGATCGAGACCCAGTACTTC.

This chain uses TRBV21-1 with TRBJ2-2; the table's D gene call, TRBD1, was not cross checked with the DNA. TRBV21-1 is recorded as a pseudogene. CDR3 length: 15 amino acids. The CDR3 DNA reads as TGTGCCAGCAGCATAGACACCACGAACACCGGGGAGCTGTTTTTT. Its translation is CASSIDTTNTGELFF.

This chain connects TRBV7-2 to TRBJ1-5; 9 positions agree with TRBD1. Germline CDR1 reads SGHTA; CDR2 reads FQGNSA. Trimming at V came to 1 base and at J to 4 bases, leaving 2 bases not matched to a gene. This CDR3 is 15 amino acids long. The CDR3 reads CASSLDGQGNQPQHF. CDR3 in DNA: TGTGCCAGCAGCTTAGATGGACAGGGGAATCAGCCCCAGCATTTT.

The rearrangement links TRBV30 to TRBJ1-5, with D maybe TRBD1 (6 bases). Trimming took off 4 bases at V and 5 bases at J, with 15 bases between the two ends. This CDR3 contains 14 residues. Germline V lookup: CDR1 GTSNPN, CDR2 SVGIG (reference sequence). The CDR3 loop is CAWKARGGDQPQHF. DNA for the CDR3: TGTGCCTGGAAGGCCAGGGGAGGCGATCAGCCCCAGCATTTT.

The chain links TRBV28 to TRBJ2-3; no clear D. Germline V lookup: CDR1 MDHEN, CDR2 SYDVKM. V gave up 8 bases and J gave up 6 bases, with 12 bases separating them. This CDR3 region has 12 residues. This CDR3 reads CASGALSDTQYF. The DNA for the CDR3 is TGTGCCAGCGGAGCCCTCTCCGATACGCAGTATTTT.

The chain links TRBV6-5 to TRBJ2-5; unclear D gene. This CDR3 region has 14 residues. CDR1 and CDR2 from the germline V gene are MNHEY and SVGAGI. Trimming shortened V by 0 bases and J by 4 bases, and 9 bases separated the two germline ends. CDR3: CASSYSIPGETQYF. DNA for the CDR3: TGTGCCAGCAGTTACTCGATACCCGGAGAGACCCAGTACTTC.

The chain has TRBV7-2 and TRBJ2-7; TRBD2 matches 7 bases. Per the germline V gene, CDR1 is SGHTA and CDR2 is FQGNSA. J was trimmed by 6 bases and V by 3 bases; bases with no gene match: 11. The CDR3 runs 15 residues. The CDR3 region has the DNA TGTGCCAGCAGCTTTTACCCGCGGGAGCCGGGCGAGCAGTACTTC. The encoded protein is CASSFYPREPGEQYF.

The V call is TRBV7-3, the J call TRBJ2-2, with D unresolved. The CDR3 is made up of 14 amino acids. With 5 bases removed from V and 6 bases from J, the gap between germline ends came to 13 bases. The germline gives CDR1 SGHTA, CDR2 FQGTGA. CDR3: CASSQSSTPGELFF. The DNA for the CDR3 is TGTGCCAGCAGCCAAAGTTCCACACCCGGGGAGCTGTTTTTT.

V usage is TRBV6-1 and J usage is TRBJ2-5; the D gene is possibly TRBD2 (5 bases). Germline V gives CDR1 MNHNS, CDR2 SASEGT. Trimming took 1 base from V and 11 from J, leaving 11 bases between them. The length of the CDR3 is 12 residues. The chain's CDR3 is CASSEDRGEQYF. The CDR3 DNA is TGTGCCAGCAGTGAAGATCGGGGAGAGCAGTACTTC.

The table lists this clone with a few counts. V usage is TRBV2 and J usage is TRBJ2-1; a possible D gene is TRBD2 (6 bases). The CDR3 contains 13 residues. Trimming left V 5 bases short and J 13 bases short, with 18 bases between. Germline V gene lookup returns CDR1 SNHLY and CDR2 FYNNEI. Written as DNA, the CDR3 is TGTGCCAGCAGTAGTGAGACTAGTCGACGCCAGTTCTTC. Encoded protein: CASSSETSRRQFF.

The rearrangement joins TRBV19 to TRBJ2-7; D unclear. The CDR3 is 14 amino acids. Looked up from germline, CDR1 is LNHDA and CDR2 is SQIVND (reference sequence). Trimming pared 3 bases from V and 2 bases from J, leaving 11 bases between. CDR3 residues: CASSMNSLTYEQYF. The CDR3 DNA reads TGTGCCAGTAGTATGAACAGCTTAACCTACGAGCAGTACTTC.

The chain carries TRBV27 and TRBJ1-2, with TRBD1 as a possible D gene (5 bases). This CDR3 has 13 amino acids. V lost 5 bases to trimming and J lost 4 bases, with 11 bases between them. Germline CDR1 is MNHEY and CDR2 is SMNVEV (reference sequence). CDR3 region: CASSLAGGYGYTF. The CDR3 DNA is TGTGCCAGCAGTCTCGCGGGGGGCTATGGCTACACCTTC.

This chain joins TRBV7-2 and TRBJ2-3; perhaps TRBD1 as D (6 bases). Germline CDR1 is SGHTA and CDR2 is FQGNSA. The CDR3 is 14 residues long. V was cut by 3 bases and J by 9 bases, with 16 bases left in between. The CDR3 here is CASSFNSPTGTQYF. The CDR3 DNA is TGTGCCAGCAGCTTTAACAGTCCCACAGGGACGCAGTATTTT.

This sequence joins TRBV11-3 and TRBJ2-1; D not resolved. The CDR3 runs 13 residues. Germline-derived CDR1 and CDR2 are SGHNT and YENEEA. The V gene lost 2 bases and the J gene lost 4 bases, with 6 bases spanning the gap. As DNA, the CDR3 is TGTGCCAGCAGCTTATCGAGGTACAATGAGCAGTTCTTC. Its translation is CASSLSRYNEQFF.

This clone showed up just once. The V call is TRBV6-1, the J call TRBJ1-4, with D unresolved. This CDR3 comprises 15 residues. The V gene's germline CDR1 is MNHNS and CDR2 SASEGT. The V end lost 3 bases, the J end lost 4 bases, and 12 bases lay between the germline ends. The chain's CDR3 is CASSDVTDDNEKLFF. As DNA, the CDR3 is TGTGCCAGCAGTGATGTGACGGATGATAATGAAAAACTGTTTTTT.

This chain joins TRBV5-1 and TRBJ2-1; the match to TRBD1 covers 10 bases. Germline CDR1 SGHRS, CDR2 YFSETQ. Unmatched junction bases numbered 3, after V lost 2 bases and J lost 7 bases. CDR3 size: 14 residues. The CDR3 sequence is CASSFGTGVNEQFF. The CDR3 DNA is TGCGCCAGCAGCTTTGGGACAGGGGTAAATGAGCAGTTCTTC.

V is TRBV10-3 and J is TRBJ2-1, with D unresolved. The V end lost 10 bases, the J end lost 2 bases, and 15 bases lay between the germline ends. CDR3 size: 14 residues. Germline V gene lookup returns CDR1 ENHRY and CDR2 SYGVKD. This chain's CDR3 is CATSDRMAYNEQFF. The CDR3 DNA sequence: TGTGCCACTTCGGATCGGATGGCCTACAATGAGCAGTTCTTC.

Here the CDR3 DNA reads TGTGCCAGCAGCATGTGGATACACGTGTTAGACGAGCAGTACTTC. Encoded protein: CASSMWIHVLDEQYF. The J gene is TRBJ2-7, the V gene TRBV21-1. TRBV21-1 corresponds to a pseudogene. This CDR3 spans 15 amino acids.

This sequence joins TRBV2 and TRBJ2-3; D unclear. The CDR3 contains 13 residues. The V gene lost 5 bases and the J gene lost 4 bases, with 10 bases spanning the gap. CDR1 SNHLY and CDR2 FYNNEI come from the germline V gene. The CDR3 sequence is CASSSLKSDTQYF. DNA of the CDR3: TGTGCCAGCAGTTCCTTAAAGTCAGATACGCAGTATTTT.

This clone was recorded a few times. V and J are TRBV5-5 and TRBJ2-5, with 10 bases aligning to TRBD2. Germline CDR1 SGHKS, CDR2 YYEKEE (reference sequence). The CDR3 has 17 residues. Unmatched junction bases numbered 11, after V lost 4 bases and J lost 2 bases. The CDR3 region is CASSPPPGLADQETQYF. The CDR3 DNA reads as TGTGCCAGCAGCCCCCCCCCAGGACTAGCGGATCAAGAGACCCAGTACTTC.